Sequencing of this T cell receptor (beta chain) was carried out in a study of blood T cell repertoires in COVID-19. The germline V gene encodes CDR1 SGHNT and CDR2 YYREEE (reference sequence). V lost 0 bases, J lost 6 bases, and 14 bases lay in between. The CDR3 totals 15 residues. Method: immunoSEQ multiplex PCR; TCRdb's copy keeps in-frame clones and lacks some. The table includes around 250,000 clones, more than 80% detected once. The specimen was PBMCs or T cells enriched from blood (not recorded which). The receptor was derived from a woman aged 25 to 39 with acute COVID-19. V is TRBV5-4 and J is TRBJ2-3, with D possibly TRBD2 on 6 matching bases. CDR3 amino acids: CASSLVGASEDTQYF. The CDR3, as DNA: TGTGCCAGCAGCTTGGTTGGGGCTAGCGAGGATACGCAGTATTTT.